Shown below are 27 T cell receptor beta chains from a single sample sequenced in a study of neurological immune-mediated disorders. TCRdb ran MiXCR on the 5' RACE reads and lists one entry per CDR3 protein. The profile shows over 45,000 distinct CDR3 sequences, around 3.4% of them singletons. Sample: PBMCs. The source is a middle-aged man with multiple sclerosis.

This clonotype has just a few counts. The genes are TRBV12-3 or TRBV12-4 and TRBJ1-1, with D unclear. CDR3 size: 14 residues. Trimming removed 1 base at V and 2 bases at J, with 8 bases between. The CDR3: CASSLDGGNTEAFF. The DNA of the CDR3 is TGTGCCAGCAGTTTAGATGGAGGAAACACTGAAGCTTTCTTT.

This clonotype was seen repeatedly, ten times or more. The chain couples TRBV6-6 to TRBJ2-1, with 10 bases matching TRBD2. Germline V gives CDR1 MNHNY, CDR2 SVGAGI (reference sequence). The V segment lost 7 bases and the J segment 8 bases; nucleotides outside the gene matches: 11. The CDR3 runs to 15 residues. The DNA of the CDR3 is TGTGCCAGCAAACAAGCGGGGGGGCTATTGGATGAGCAGTTCTTC. Its protein product is CASKQAGGLLDEQFF.

This clonotype was detected ten times or more. The V call is TRBV20-1, the J call TRBJ1-6; unclear D gene. V gave up 3 bases and J gave up 6 bases, with 12 bases separating them. The germline V gene has CDR1 DFQATT and CDR2 SNEGSKA (reference sequence). The CDR3 consists of 14 residues. This CDR3 is CSASHWAPNSPLHF. In nucleotides, the CDR3 is TGCAGTGCTAGTCACTGGGCACCTAATTCACCCCTCCACTTT.

This clonotype was seen repeatedly, ten times or more. The chain uses TRBV7-9 and TRBJ2-1; D is unclear. The V and J ends lost 2 bases and 3 bases respectively, with 11 bases between them. The CDR3 is 15 amino acids. CDR1 is SEHNR and CDR2 is FQNEAQ in the germline V gene (reference sequence). The chain's CDR3 is CASSLFVGLYNEQFF. CDR3 in DNA: TGTGCCAGCAGCTTATTTGTAGGCCTCTACAATGAGCAGTTCTTC.

This clonotype was recorded at least ten times. V usage is TRBV5-1 and J usage is TRBJ2-5, with unresolved D. The germline V gene has CDR1 SGHRS and CDR2 YFSETQ. This CDR3 contains 14 residues. Trimming took off 7 bases at V and 5 bases at J, with 18 bases between the two ends. The CDR3 bases are TGCGCCAGCGGCCCCTTACCTCCCCAGGAGACCCAGTACTTC. Encoded protein: CASGPLPPQETQYF.

This clonotype was recorded at least ten times. The chain joins TRBV9 to TRBJ2-3; possible D gene TRBD2, 6 bases. Looked up from germline, CDR1 is SGDLS and CDR2 is YYNGEE. This CDR3 spans 18 amino acids. The germline V and J ends were trimmed by 2 bases and 2 bases, with 21 bases remaining between them. The CDR3 region is CASSVSTGGRLNTDTQYF. The CDR3 DNA follows: TGTGCCAGCAGCGTCTCCACCGGGGGACGGCTAAACACAGATACGCAGTATTTT. The full variable domain, in which reference TRBV9 and TRBJ2-3 provide the parts outside the CDR3, is DSGVTQTPKHLITATGQRVTLRCSPRSGDLSVYWYQQSLDQGLQFLIQYYNGEERAKGNILERFSAQQFPDLHSELNLSSLELGDSALYFCASSVSTGGRLNTDTQYFGPGTRLTVL.

This clonotype has at least ten counts. This rearrangement joins TRBV12-3 or TRBV12-4 to TRBJ2-7, with a tentative D call TRBD2 (6 bases). V dropped 7 bases and J dropped 11 bases, with 18 bases sitting between them. The CDR3 contains 12 residues. CDR3 sequence (DNA): TGTGCCAGCACCCGCGGGGTTTCTGGAAAGTACTTC. Translation gives CASTRGVSGKYF.

Many counts were recorded for this clonotype. V is TRBV4-1 and J is TRBJ2-1; D possibly uses TRBD1 or TRBD2 (5 bases each). V lost 5 bases and J 5 bases, leaving 19 bases between the germline ends. The CDR3 totals 16 residues. Germline CDR1 is MGHRA and CDR2 is YSYEKL. CDR3 region: CASSETGRPPNNEQFF. CDR3 DNA sequence: TGCGCCAGCAGCGAAACGGGACGGCCACCGAACAATGAGCAGTTCTTC.

This clonotype was seen a few times. This chain connects TRBV29-1 to TRBJ1-1; D unclear. CDR1 and CDR2 (germline): SQVTM, ANQGSEA. The length of the CDR3 is 13 residues. V was clipped by 2 bases and J by 2 bases, with 9 bases between them. CDR3 region: CSVEIQQNTEAFF. DNA for the CDR3: TGCAGCGTTGAAATACAACAAAACACTGAAGCTTTCTTT.

This clonotype was found many times. The J gene is TRBJ1-2, the V gene TRBV12-3 or TRBV12-4; 8 bases match TRBD1. V shed 2 bases and J 7 bases; nucleotides not matched to a gene: 9. There are 15 residues in the CDR3. The CDR3 sequence: CASSLSRTGTRGYTF. CDR3 nucleotides: TGTGCCAGCAGTTTATCTAGGACAGGGACGCGTGGCTACACCTTC.

The V gene is TRBV5-6, the J gene TRBJ2-1; tentatively, D is TRBD2 (5 bases). Between the trimmed V and J ends, which lost 4 bases and 9 bases, there was a span of 11 bases. The CDR3 sequence is 12 residues long. In germline, CDR1 is SGHDT, CDR2 YYEEEE. The CDR3: CASSPGKGEQFF. The CDR3, as DNA: TGTGCCAGCAGCCCCGGGAAGGGTGAGCAGTTCTTC.

This clonotype has at least ten counts. CDR3 amino acids: CASSSGRNPIYEQYF. In DNA, the CDR3 is TGTGCCAGCAGCTCGGGGCGAAATCCAATCTACGAGCAGTACTTC. The rearrangement joins TRBV5-6 to TRBJ2-7; D could derive from TRBD1 or TRBD2 (5 bases each). The V and J ends lost 3 bases and 3 bases respectively, with 16 bases between them. Germline CDR1 reads SGHDT; CDR2 reads YYEEEE. The length of the CDR3 is 15 residues.

This clonotype was picked up many times. The rearrangement links TRBV29-1 to TRBJ2-2; 10 positions match TRBD1. Germline assignment: CDR1 SQVTM and CDR2 ANQGSEA. With 5 bases clipped from V and 1 base from J, the junction kept 4 bases outside the gene matches. There are 15 residues in the CDR3. CDR3 nucleotide sequence: TGCAGCGTTCACCGGGACAGGGGGAACACCGGGGAGCTGTTTTTT. This codes for CSVHRDRGNTGELFF.

This clonotype was seen at least ten times. The V gene is TRBV25-1, the J gene TRBJ2-2; D possibly corresponds to TRBD1 (6 bases). Germline V gene lookup returns CDR1 MGHDK and CDR2 SYGVNS. CDR3 length: 14 residues. The ends were cut back, 4 bases at V and 5 bases at J, with 11 bases in the middle. The CDR3 reads CASSVQGGTGELFF. DNA for the CDR3: TGTGCCAGCAGTGTACAGGGTGGGACCGGGGAGCTGTTTTTT.

This clonotype was observed many times. V and J are TRBV14 and TRBJ2-7; possible D gene TRBD1, 5 bases. This CDR3 has 17 amino acids. Trimming removed 4 bases at V and 3 bases at J, with 22 bases between. Germline CDR1 reads SGHDN; CDR2 reads FVKESK. DNA of the CDR3: TGTGCCAGCAGCCTTCTTGATAGGGGTCCCGCGAACTACGAGCAGTACTTC. The encoded protein is CASSLLDRGPANYEQYF.

There are many counts of this clonotype. V usage is TRBV10-3 and J usage is TRBJ1-2; 9 nucleotides line up with TRBD1. CDR1 ENHRY and CDR2 SYGVKD come from the germline V gene. The CDR3 sequence is 15 residues long. V was clipped by 8 bases and J by 3 bases; unmatched bases: 10. The CDR3 DNA reads as TGTGCCATCGGGGGGAACAGGGGGCTCGACTATGGCTACACCTTC. Translation gives CAIGGNRGLDYGYTF.

This clonotype was detected a few times. The CDR3 does not close with the conserved phenylalanine or tryptophan, likely indicating a read error. V gene TRBV10-3 combines with J gene TRBJ2-6; D not certain. Trimming took 10 bases from V and 0 from J, leaving 10 bases between them. Germline V CDR1 and CDR2: ENHRY, SYGVKD. The CDR3 runs to 14 residues. The CDR3 loop reads CASLDSSGANVLTN. The CDR3, as DNA: TGTGCCAGCCTGGATTCCTCTGGGGCCAACGTCCTGACTAAC.

This clonotype was seen ten or more times. The V gene is TRBV5-6, the J gene TRBJ1-2, with 9 bases matching TRBD1. V shed 4 bases, J shed 6 bases, and the junction held 4 bases outside the gene matches. The CDR3 is 13 residues long. CDR1 and CDR2 (germline): SGHDT, YYEEEE. CDR3: CASSPRDRDGYTF. Written as DNA, the CDR3 is TGTGCCAGCAGCCCCCGGGACAGGGATGGCTACACCTTC.

This clonotype was detected ten times or more. This chain joins TRBV7-2 and TRBJ2-7, with a possible D match to TRBD2 (6 bases). The CDR3 has 16 amino acids. Germline CDR1 is SGHTA and CDR2 is FQGNSA. Trimming cost V 5 bases and J 6 bases, with 23 bases left between them. The CDR3 DNA sequence: TGTGCCAGCAGCGCAAGTCCGGGACTCCGGTCCCTCGAGCAGTACTTC. Translating gives CASSASPGLRSLEQYF. Supplemented by reference TRBV7-2 and TRBJ2-7, the full variable domain reads GAGVSQSPSNKVTEKGKDVELRCDPISGHTALYWYRQSLGQGLEFLIYFQGNSAPDKSGLPSDRFSAERTGGSVSTLTIQRTQQEDSAVYLCASSASPGLRSLEQYFGPGTRLTVT.

This clonotype was seen more than once but under ten times. V gene TRBV5-1 combines with J gene TRBJ1-1, with a tentative D call TRBD1 (6 bases). The CDR3 sequence is 14 residues long. Trimming pared 0 bases from V and 5 bases from J, leaving 11 bases between. The germline gives CDR1 SGHRS, CDR2 YFSETQ. The DNA of the CDR3 is TGCGCCAGCAGCTTGGGGGGGCACGGTACTGAAGCTTTCTTT. Residues: CASSLGGHGTEAFF.

The chain recombines TRBV19 with TRBJ2-4; D possibly corresponds to TRBD1 (6 bases). V lost 5 bases to trimming and J lost 6 bases, with 11 bases between them. The CDR3 consists of 13 residues. Germline V gene lookup returns CDR1 LNHDA and CDR2 SQIVND (reference sequence). The CDR3: CASSGGQRNIQYF. The DNA of the CDR3 is TGTGCCAGTAGTGGGGGACAAAGAAACATTCAGTACTTC. The full variable domain, with the rest looked up from reference TRBV19 and TRBJ2-4, is DGGITQSPKYLFRKEGQNVTLSCEQNLNHDAMYWYRQDPGQGLRLIYYSQIVNDFQKGDIAEGYSVSREKKESFPLTVTSAQKNPTAFYLCASSGGQRNIQYFGAGTRLSVL.

This clonotype came up many times. This chain uses TRBV29-1 with TRBJ2-3, with a possible D match to TRBD1 (7 bases). In germline, CDR1 is SQVTM, CDR2 ANQGSEA. V was trimmed by 5 bases and J by 4 bases, leaving 22 bases between them. The CDR3 is 16 residues long. CDR3 sequence reads: CSVLGGKDRAADTQYF. Written as DNA, the CDR3 is TGCAGCGTTTTAGGCGGGAAAGACAGGGCAGCAGATACGCAGTATTTT.

There are many counts of this clonotype. V usage is TRBV20-1 and J usage is TRBJ1-3; 8 positions agree with TRBD1. Germline V gives CDR1 DFQATT, CDR2 SNEGSKA (reference sequence). The junction had 0 bases not matched to a gene; V was cut back by 0 bases and J by 2 bases. The CDR3 extends over 14 amino acids. The CDR3 spells CSAREQGAGNTIYF. The CDR3 coding sequence is TGCAGTGCTAGAGAACAGGGGGCTGGAAACACCATATATTTT.

This clonotype was seen at least ten times. V usage is TRBV7-2 and J usage is TRBJ1-2; no definite D call. V was trimmed by 0 bases and J by 1 base, leaving 6 bases between them. This CDR3 comprises 14 residues. Germline V gives CDR1 SGHTA, CDR2 FQGNSA. CDR3 sequence reads: CASSLAAHNYGYTF. CDR3 nucleotide sequence: TGTGCCAGCAGCTTAGCGGCGCATAACTATGGCTACACCTTC.

In its sample, this clonotype was seen many times. The genes are TRBV12-3 or TRBV12-4 and TRBJ1-5, with 11 bases fitting TRBD1. V lost 5 bases and J lost 8; bases outside the gene matches: 11. The CDR3 consists of 16 residues. The CDR3 region has the DNA TGTGCCAGCAGTCCCGGGACAGGGGGTACCTTTGAGCCCCAGCATTTT. Translated, it gives CASSPGTGGTFEPQHF.

In its sample, this clonotype was seen many times. This chain uses TRBV9 with TRBJ2-5, with a weak D call TRBD1 (5 bases). The CDR3 covers 13 residues. Germline V gene sequence: CDR1 SGDLS, CDR2 YYNGEE. V was cut by 4 bases and J by 4 bases, with 11 bases left in between. The CDR3 protein is CASSQHTGETQYF. Written as DNA, the CDR3 is TGTGCCAGCAGCCAACATACAGGAGAGACCCAGTACTTC.

This clonotype was seen many times. The rearrangement uses TRBV29-1 and TRBJ1-2, with 7 bases identical to TRBD1. Per the germline V gene, CDR1 is SQVTM and CDR2 is ANQGSEA. Germline trimming cut 7 bases from V and 6 bases from J; bases unmatched to any gene: 5. The CDR3 extends over 11 amino acids. The CDR3 sequence is CSAGQLHGYTF. CDR3 in DNA: TGCAGCGCGGGACAGCTTCATGGCTACACCTTC.